Listed below are T cell receptor beta chains from one sample, sequenced in a study of T cell responses to AZD1222 COVID-19 vaccine. The data were produced by immunoSEQ multiplex PCR, yet TCRdb's version contains in-frame clones alone and is incomplete. This table holds about 130,000 clones, approximately 88% found once. The sequences come from peripheral blood, collected on day 0 of AZD1222 vaccination. These receptors all stem from an adult in good health. Each CDR3 is given with its conserved first and last residue. D genes are given only for firm matches. Rows give clone size only sometimes, using once, few, many, or a class for an expanded clone.

abundance	d_gene	v_gene	len	j_gene	CDR3nt	CDR3aa
-	-	TRBV10-1	16	TRBJ2-7	TGCGCCAGCAACTTTACAGGGGGGGATAATACCTACGAGCAGTACTTC	CASNFTGGDNTYEQYF
-	-	TRBV5-1	14	TRBJ2-7	TGCGCCAGCAGCGGAGCGCTAAGCTCCTACGAGCAGTACTTC	CASSGALSSYEQYF
-	TRBD1	TRBV5-6	18	TRBJ2-7	TGTGCCAGCAGCGCCGGTTACTTTACAGGGGCGGCAGCCGACGAGCAGTACTTC	CASSAGYFTGAAADEQYF
-	-	TRBV27	13	TRBJ2-1	TGTGCCAGCGCCCGAAGCTCCTACAATGAGCAGTTCTTC	CASARSSYNEQFF
-	TRBD1	TRBV5-4	12	TRBJ1-1	TGTGCCAGCAGCCTACAGGGGGCGGCAGCTTTCTTT	CASSLQGAAAFF
-	-	TRBV6-5	13	TRBJ1-1	TGTGCCAGCAGTTATGACAGGAACACTGAAGCTTTCTTT	CASSYDRNTEAFF
-	-	TRBV6-5	13	TRBJ2-7	TGTGCCAGCAGGGCCGGGTATCTCTACGAGCAGTACTTC	CASRAGYLYEQYF
-	-	TRBV21-1	16	TRBJ2-6	TGTGCCAGCAATGGCAGGGGGGTCTCTGGGGCCAACGTCCTGACTTTC	CASNGRGVSGANVLTF
-	-	TRBV4-1	15	TRBJ2-5	TGCGCCAGCAGCCAAGATCCCGGGAAACAAGAGACCCAGTACTTC	CASSQDPGKQETQYF
-	-	TRBV18	15	TRBJ1-1	TGTGCCAGCTCACCTCAAGGCTCGGACAGTGCGTCAGCTTTCTTT	CASSPQGSDSASAFF
-	-	TRBV4-1	17	TRBJ2-1	TGCGCCAGCAGCCAAGAGAAGGGACTCCGATTCTACAATGAGCAGTTCTTC	CASSQEKGLRFYNEQFF
-	TRBD2	TRBV29-1	14	TRBJ2-1	TGCAGCGTGCCGAGCGGGAGCTCCTACAATGAGCAGTTCTTC	CSVPSGSSYNEQFF
-	TRBD2	TRBV29-1	15	TRBJ2-5	TGCATCGTATCGGGACTAGCGGGAGGAGAAGAGACCCAGTACTTC	CIVSGLAGGEETQYF
few	-	TRBV6-4	16	TRBJ2-6	TGTGCCAGCAGTGACTCCAGGTCCTCTGGGGCCAACGTCCTGACTTTC	CASSDSRSSGANVLTF
-	-	TRBV19	15	TRBJ2-7	TGTGCCAGTAGTATGGGGTGGGGAGGTACCTACGAGCAGTACTTC	CASSMGWGGTYEQYF
-	TRBD1	TRBV7-9	15	TRBJ1-4	TGTGCCAGCAGCCAGAGGGACAGCCTGAATGAAAAACTGTTTTTT	CASSQRDSLNEKLFF
-	-	TRBV4-3	18	TRBJ1-4	TGCGCCAGCAGCCAAGATCGGGGAGGGGTTGGCACTAATGAAAAACTGTTTTTT	CASSQDRGGVGTNEKLFF
-	-	TRBV29-1	14	TRBJ1-2	TGCAGCGTTGAAGATTCCCCAGCTAACTATGGCTACACCTTC	CSVEDSPANYGYTF
-	-	TRBV28	16	TRBJ1-4	TGTGCCAGCAGTTTAACGGTACAGGGAACTAATGAAAAACTGTTTTTT	CASSLTVQGTNEKLFF
-	-	TRBV9	14	TRBJ2-7	TGTGCCAGCAGCGTAGGGCCGTCCCGGTACGAGCAGTACTTC	CASSVGPSRYEQYF
-	-	TRBV5-8	13	TRBJ1-1	TGTGCCAGCAGCTTGCAGACAGCTACTGAAGCTTTCTTT	CASSLQTATEAFF
-	-	TRBV6-5	14	TRBJ1-1	TGTGCCAGCAGTTACCCCCTGGGAGCGACTGAAGCTTTCTTT	CASSYPLGATEAFF
-	TRBD1	TRBV12-5	17	TRBJ1-2	TGTGCTAGTGGTTTGGCCCCCTCGGGACAGGGTCGATATGGCTACACCTTC	CASGLAPSGQGRYGYTF
-	-	TRBV27	14	TRBJ2-7	TGTGCCAGCAGTCAGACGCGCATCCCGACGGTGCAGTACTTC	CASSQTRIPTVQYF
-	TRBD1	TRBV19	13	TRBJ1-1	TGTGCCAGTGGGGACAGAGCGAACACTGAAGCTTTCTTT	CASGDRANTEAFF
-	TRBD1	TRBV9	14	TRBJ1-1	TGTGCCAGCAGCGTTGGACAGGTGAACACTGAAGCTTTCTTT	CASSVGQVNTEAFF
-	-	TRBV5-1	13	TRBJ2-7	TGCGCCAGCAGTACTACAGGGCCCCAGGAGCAGTACTTC	CASSTTGPQEQYF
-	-	TRBV6-5	15	TRBJ1-6	TGTGCCAGCAGTTACTCGAGGCTTCTTAATTCACCCCTCCACTTT	CASSYSRLLNSPLHF
-	-	TRBV5-1	13	TRBJ1-1	TGCGCCAGCAGCTTGCGCACTGTCACTGAAGCTTTCTTT	CASSLRTVTEAFF
-	TRBD1	TRBV5-1	14	TRBJ1-2	TGCGCCAGCAGCCGACAGGGTCACGTCTATGGCTACACCTTC	CASSRQGHVYGYTF
once	-	TRBV2	14	TRBJ1-5	TGTGCCAGCACGGGTGGCCGGAGCAATCAGCCCCAGCATTTT	CASTGGRSNQPQHF
-	-	TRBV24-1	13	TRBJ2-1	TGTGCCACCAGTGGCGGTTACTACAATGAGCAGTTCTTC	CATSGGYYNEQFF
-	-	TRBV6-2/TRBV6-3	17	TRBJ2-1	TGTGCCAGCAGTTACTCCCCCCGTGGGCGAACCTACAATGAGCAGTTCTTC	CASSYSPRGRTYNEQFF
-	TRBD1	TRBV6-5	13	TRBJ2-3	TGTGCCATCCGGACAGGGGGCACAGATACGCAGTATTTT	CAIRTGGTDTQYF
-	-	TRBV29-1	13	TRBJ2-1	TGCAGCGTTGTCCGAGCGGTGGACAATGAGCAGTTCTTC	CSVVRAVDNEQFF
-	-	TRBV30	13	TRBJ1-2	TGTGCCTGGAGTATCCAAGCAATGGGCGGCTACACCTTC	CAWSIQAMGGYTF
-	-	TRBV7-9	12	TRBJ2-1	TGTGCCAGCAGCCTAGGGGGGGACGAGCAGTTCTTC	CASSLGGDEQFF
-	-	TRBV3-1/TRBV3-2	17	TRBJ1-4	TGTGCCAGCAGCCAAGCGATAAGGGGTTCCGGGAATGAAAAACTGTTTTTT	CASSQAIRGSGNEKLFF
-	-	TRBV5-4	16	TRBJ1-4	TGTGCCAGCAGCTTGGGAGGGGCAGGGGTAGATGAAAAACTGTTTTTT	CASSLGGAGVDEKLFF
-	TRBD2	TRBV25-1	16	TRBJ2-1	TGTGCCAGCAGTTCGGGACTAGCGTTTTCCTACAATGAGCAGTTCTTC	CASSSGLAFSYNEQFF
-	-	TRBV5-6	16	TRBJ1-6	TGTGCCAGCAGCTTACGTGGGGCGCGGGGAAGTTCACCCCTCCACTTT	CASSLRGARGSSPLHF
-	TRBD1	TRBV5-6	16	TRBJ2-7	TGTGCCAGCAGCCGTCAGGGACAGGGGTTCTCCTACGAGCAGTACTTC	CASSRQGQGFSYEQYF
-	-	TRBV5-1	15	TRBJ2-7	TGCGCCAGCAGCTTTACAGGGGAGGGGCTGGTCGAGCAGTACTTC	CASSFTGEGLVEQYF
-	-	TRBV12-3/TRBV12-4	12	TRBJ1-5	TGTGCCAGCAGTTCATCAGGCCAGCCCCAGCATTTT	CASSSSGQPQHF
-	TRBD1	TRBV28	16	TRBJ2-7	TGTGCCAGCAGTCTTACCGGGACAGCAAAATCCTACGAGCAGTACTTC	CASSLTGTAKSYEQYF
-	TRBD1	TRBV4-3	14	TRBJ1-2	TGCGCCAGCAGCCTCGACAGGGGCACCTATGGCTACACCTTC	CASSLDRGTYGYTF
-	-	TRBV12-3/TRBV12-4	13	TRBJ1-1	TGTGCCAGCAGCCGCCCACTCAACACTGAAGCTTTCTTT	CASSRPLNTEAFF
-	TRBD1	TRBV9	15	TRBJ1-5	TGTGCCAGCAGCGGGGGACAGGGGGCATATCAGCCCCAGCATTTT	CASSGGQGAYQPQHF
-	-	TRBV2	14	TRBJ2-2	TGTGCCAGCATGTCTAGCCCGGGCACCGGGGAGCTGTTTTTT	CASMSSPGTGELFF
-	TRBD2	TRBV5-1	16	TRBJ2-2	TGCGCCAGCAGCTTGCTAGCGGGAGGAGATAACGGGGAGCTGTTTTTT	CASSLLAGGDNGELFF
-	-	TRBV9	13	TRBJ2-1	TGTGCCAGCAGCGTAGTAGGCAGGGGTGAGCAGTTCTTC	CASSVVGRGEQFF
-	TRBD2	TRBV24-1	13	TRBJ2-3	TGTGCCACCAGTATAAGGACTAGAGATACGCAGTATTTT	CATSIRTRDTQYF
once	-	TRBV7-8	12	TRBJ1-6	TGTGCCAGCAGCTTAGGGAGGGGAACCCTCCACTTT	CASSLGRGTLHF